This TCR beta chain was identified in a study of T cell responses to AZD1222 COVID-19 vaccine. Study-wide results and limits: Most donors were white British, females outnumbered males, and clonal diversity was possibly underestimated. It was only a handful of AZD1222 recipients who were seropositive at baseline.

This CDR3 is built from 15 residues. Germline V gene data show CDR1 as SQVTM and CDR2 as ANQGSEA. J gave up 7 bases and V 5 bases, and 5 bases lay outside the gene matches. Points on this clone: Its antigen remains unknown.

Only in-frame clones appear in the TCRdb table, and some are missing; sequencing was by immunoSEQ multiplex PCR. Among some 200,000 clones listed, under 95% were seen once. The specimen was peripheral blood, collected 28 days after the second AZD1222 dose. V and J are TRBV29-1 and TRBJ2-1, with 16 bases identical to TRBD2. This receptor was taken from an adult who received the AZD1222 COVID-19 vaccine. The CDR3 is CSVLGTSGGVNEQFF. CDR3 DNA sequence: TGCAGCGTTCTCGGGACTAGCGGGGGGGTTAATGAGCAGTTCTTC.